The 9 T cell receptor beta chains below all came from one sample that was sequenced in a study of response to subunit inactivated influenza vaccine. TCRdb re-called the RT-PCR reads with MiXCR, one entry per CDR3 protein. The data hold over 750,000 distinct CDR3 sequences, with 21% observed a single time. Sequences were derived from PBMCs from blood, sampled 5 days after vaccination. The source of these receptors is a man aged 45-60 years who received an inactivated influenza vaccine.

This clonotype showed up just a few times. The chain has TRBV25-1 and TRBJ2-3; the D is unclear. Germline values: CDR1 MGHDK, CDR2 SYGVNS. V lost 6 bases and J 7 bases, leaving 8 bases between the germline ends. The CDR3 spans 11 residues. The CDR3 DNA is TGTGCCAGCAGAAAGGGTTATACGCAGTATTTT. Amino acid sequence: CASRKGYTQYF.

This sequence joins TRBV7-9 and TRBJ2-1; the match to TRBD2 covers 7 bases. Germline V gene sequence: CDR1 SEHNR, CDR2 FQNEAQ (reference sequence). The V gene end was trimmed by 0 bases and the J gene end by 5 bases; junction bases not matched to a gene: 4. This CDR3 contains 15 residues. The CDR3 DNA reads TGTGCCAGCAGCTTAGCGTTTCTAGCGGACAATGAGCAGTTCTTC. Translating it yields CASSLAFLADNEQFF.

This clonotype appeared a few times. This chain links TRBV7-2 with TRBJ2-5; TRBD1 matches 7 bases. The CDR3 is 15 amino acids. V trimming: 3 bases; J trimming: 4 bases; junction bases outside the gene matches: 8. CDR1 is SGHTA and CDR2 is FQGNSA in the germline V gene. The CDR3 DNA is TGTGCCAGCAGCTTGCGACAGGGAACGGGAGAGACCCAGTACTTC. This sequence encodes CASSLRQGTGETQYF.

This clonotype came up a few times. The chain has TRBV5-1 and TRBJ1-1, with D tentatively TRBD1 (5 bases). V was trimmed by 2 bases and J by 1 base, leaving 12 bases between them. Germline CDR1 SGHRS, CDR2 YFSETQ. This CDR3 contains 15 residues. The CDR3 reads CASSFGDLSNTEAFF. In nucleotides, the CDR3 is TGCGCCAGCAGCTTTGGGGACTTGTCGAACACTGAAGCTTTCTTT.

The gene calls are TRBV29-1 and TRBJ2-3; 8 bases agree with TRBD1. V trimming: 6 bases; J trimming: 1 base; junction bases outside the gene matches: 3. This CDR3 is built from 13 residues. Germline loops: CDR1 SQVTM, CDR2 ANQGSEA. This CDR3 reads CSVRTGRTDTQYF. Written as DNA, the CDR3 is TGCAGCGTACGGACAGGGCGCACAGATACGCAGTATTTT.

This chain uses TRBV5-1 with TRBJ2-3; 7 bases are shared with TRBD2. This CDR3 region has 14 residues. J lost 0 bases, V lost 4 bases, and 2 bases had no gene match. Germline CDR1 and CDR2: SGHRS and YFSETQ. The DNA of the CDR3 is TGCGCCAGCAGCCACGGGGGGAGCACAGATACGCAGTATTTT. It codes for CASSHGGSTDTQYF.

This clonotype showed up just a few times. V gene TRBV9 combines with J gene TRBJ2-2; possibly TRBD1 for D (5 bases). Germline assignment: CDR1 SGDLS and CDR2 YYNGEE. With 3 bases removed from V and 3 bases from J, the gap between germline ends came to 15 bases. The CDR3 has 16 residues. This CDR3 is CASSGAWAGYTGELFF. The CDR3 nucleotides read TGTGCCAGCAGCGGGGCATGGGCAGGGTACACCGGGGAGCTGTTTTTT.

V and J are TRBV12-3 or TRBV12-4 and TRBJ2-1, with 12 bases lining up with TRBD2. J lost 7 bases, V lost 6 bases, and 10 bases had no gene match. The CDR3 extends over 16 amino acids. The DNA of the CDR3 is TGTGCCAGCAGACTGCTTGGACTAGCGGGAATGAATGAGCAGTTCTTC. Translation: CASRLLGLAGMNEQFF.

The table lists this clonotype with a few counts. The gene calls are TRBV7-2 and TRBJ1-5; 7 bases match TRBD1. CDR3 length equals 12 residues. J lost 10 bases, V lost 6 bases, and 6 bases had no gene match. CDR1 and CDR2 (germline): SGHTA, FQGNSA. The CDR3 nucleotides read TGTGCCAGCAGGGAGGGGGCCACTCCCCAGCATTTT. It yields the protein CASREGATPQHF.